This T cell receptor (beta chain) was found in a study of shared clonotypes between healthy human individuals. The overall study: Per donor, CD8 memory used one plate, CD8 naive used two, CD4 memory used three and CD4 naive used three. General study results and limits: Researchers sampled only blood; tissue repertoires likely differ. Estimated richness was generally greater in naive than memory subsets.

The method was immunoSEQ multiplex PCR; TCRdb's version includes in-frame clones alone and lacks a portion of them. This repertoire shows roughly 500,000 clones, 90% to 96% found once; its top ten account for approximately 0.06%. Those who donated were healthy HIV-negative adults, with no recent acute infections or vaccinations reported. For this clone: Its antigen remains unknown.

CDR3 length: 15 residues. Per germline, CDR1 KGHSH and CDR2 LQKENI. V lost 3 bases and J 7 bases, leaving 16 bases between the germline ends. V is TRBV18 and J is TRBJ2-1, with D tentatively TRBD1 (6 bases). The receptor comes from a woman aged 25 to 39 in good health. Sequences were obtained from naive CD4+ T cells sorted from blood. As to subset: CD45RA+ positively selected. DNA for the CDR3: TGTGCCAGCTCACCCGACAGGAAGATTATTAATGAGCAGTTCTTC. Its translation is CASSPDRKIINEQFF.